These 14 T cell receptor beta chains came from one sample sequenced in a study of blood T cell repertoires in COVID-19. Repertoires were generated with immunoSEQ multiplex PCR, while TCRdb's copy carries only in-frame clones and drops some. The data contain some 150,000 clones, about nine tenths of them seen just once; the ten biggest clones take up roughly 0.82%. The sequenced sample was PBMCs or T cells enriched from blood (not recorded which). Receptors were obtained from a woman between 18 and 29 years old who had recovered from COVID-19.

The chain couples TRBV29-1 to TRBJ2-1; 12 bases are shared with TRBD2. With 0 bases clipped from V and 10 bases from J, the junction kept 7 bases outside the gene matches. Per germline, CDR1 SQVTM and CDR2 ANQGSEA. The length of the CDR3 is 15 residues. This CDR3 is CSVEDPSGRGWEQFF. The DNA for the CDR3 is TGCAGCGTTGAAGATCCTAGCGGGAGGGGATGGGAGCAGTTCTTC.

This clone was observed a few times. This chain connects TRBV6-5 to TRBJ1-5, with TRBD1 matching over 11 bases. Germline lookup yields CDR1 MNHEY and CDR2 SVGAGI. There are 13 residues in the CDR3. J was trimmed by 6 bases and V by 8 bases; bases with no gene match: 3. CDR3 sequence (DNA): TGTGCCAGCTGGACAGGGGGCGGTCAGCCCCAGCATTTT. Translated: CASWTGGGQPQHF.

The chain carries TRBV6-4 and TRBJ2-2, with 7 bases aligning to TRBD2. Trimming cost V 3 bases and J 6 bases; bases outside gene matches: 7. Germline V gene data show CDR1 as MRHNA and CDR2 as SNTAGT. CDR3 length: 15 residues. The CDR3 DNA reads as TGTGCCAGCAGTGAAAAGGGAGGGACCCCCGGGGAGCTGTTTTTT. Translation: CASSEKGGTPGELFF.

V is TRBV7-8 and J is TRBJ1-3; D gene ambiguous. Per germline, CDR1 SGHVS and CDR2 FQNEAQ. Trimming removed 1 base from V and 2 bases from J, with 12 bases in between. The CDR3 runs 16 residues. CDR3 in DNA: TGTGCCAGCAGCTTAGACGGGGTATTAACTGGAAACACCATATATTTT. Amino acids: CASSLDGVLTGNTIYF.

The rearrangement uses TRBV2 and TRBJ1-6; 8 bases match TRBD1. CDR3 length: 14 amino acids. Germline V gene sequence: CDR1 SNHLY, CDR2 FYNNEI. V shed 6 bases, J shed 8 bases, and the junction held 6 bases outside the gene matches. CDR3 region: CASSRDRWHSPLHF. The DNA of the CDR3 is TGTGCCAGCAGCCGGGACAGGTGGCATTCACCCCTCCACTTT.

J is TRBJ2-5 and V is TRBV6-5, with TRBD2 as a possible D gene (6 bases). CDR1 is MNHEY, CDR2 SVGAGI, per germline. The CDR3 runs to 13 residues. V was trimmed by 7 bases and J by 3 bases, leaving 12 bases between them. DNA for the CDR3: TGTGCCAGCACCAAAATAGCGGAAGAGACCCAGTACTTC. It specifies CASTKIAEETQYF.

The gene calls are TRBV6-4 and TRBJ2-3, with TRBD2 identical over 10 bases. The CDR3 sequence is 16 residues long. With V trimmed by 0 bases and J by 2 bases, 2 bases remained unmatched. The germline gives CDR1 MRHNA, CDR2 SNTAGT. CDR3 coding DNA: TGTGCCAGCAGTGACTCCGGGACTAGCGACACAGATACGCAGTATTTT. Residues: CASSDSGTSDTDTQYF.

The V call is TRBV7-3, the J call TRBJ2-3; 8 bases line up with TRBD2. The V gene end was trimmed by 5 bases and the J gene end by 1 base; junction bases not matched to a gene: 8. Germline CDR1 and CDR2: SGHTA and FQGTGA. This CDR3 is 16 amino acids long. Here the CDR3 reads CASSPWSGGRTDTQYF. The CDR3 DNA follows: TGTGCCAGCAGCCCCTGGAGCGGGGGACGCACAGATACGCAGTATTTT.

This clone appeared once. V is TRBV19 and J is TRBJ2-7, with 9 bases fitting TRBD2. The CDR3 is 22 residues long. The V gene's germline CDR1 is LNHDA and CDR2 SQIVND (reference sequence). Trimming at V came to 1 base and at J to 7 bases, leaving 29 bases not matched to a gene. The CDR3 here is CASSIGLTGRLAGNGGPWEQYF. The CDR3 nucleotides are TGTGCCAGTAGTATAGGGCTGACAGGGCGGCTAGCGGGAAACGGAGGCCCTTGGGAGCAGTACTTC.

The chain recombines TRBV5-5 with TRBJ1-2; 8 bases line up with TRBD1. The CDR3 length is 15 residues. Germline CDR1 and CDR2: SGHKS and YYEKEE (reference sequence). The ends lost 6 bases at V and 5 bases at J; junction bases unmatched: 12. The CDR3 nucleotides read TGTGCCAGCACCCTAGCAGGGGGCGCGGGGTATGGCTACACCTTC. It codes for CASTLAGGAGYGYTF.

DNA of the CDR3: TGTGCCAGCAGCTTAGGACTCCCAAATGAGCAGTTCTTC. This sequence encodes CASSLGLPNEQFF. The J gene is TRBJ2-1, the V gene TRBV5-4; tentatively, D is TRBD2 (5 bases). Germline loops: CDR1 SGHNT, CDR2 YYREEE (reference sequence). Trimming removed 2 bases at V and 7 bases at J, with 10 bases between. The CDR3 sequence is 13 residues long.

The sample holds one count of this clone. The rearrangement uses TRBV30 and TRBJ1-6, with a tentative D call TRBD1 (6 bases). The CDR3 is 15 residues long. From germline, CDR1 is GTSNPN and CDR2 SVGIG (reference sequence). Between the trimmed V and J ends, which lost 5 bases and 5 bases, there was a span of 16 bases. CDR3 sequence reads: CAWSVRGRDNSPLHF. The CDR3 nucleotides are TGTGCCTGGTCTGTCAGGGGACGGGATAATTCACCCCTCCACTTT.

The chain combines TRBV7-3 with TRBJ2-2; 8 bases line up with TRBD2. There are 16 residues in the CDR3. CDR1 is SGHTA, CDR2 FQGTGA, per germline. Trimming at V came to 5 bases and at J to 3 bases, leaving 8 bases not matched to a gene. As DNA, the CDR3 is TGTGCCAGCAGCCCGCCGGGAGCGGGAGACACCGGGGAGCTGTTTTTT. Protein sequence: CASSPPGAGDTGELFF.

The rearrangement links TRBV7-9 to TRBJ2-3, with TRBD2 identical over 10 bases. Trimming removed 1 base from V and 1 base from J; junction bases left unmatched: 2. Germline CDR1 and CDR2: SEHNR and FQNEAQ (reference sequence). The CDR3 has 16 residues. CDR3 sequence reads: CASSLGLAGGTDTQYF. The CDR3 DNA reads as TGTGCCAGCAGCTTAGGTCTAGCGGGAGGCACAGATACGCAGTATTTT.